A selection of T cell receptor beta chains follows, all from one sample in a study of T cell changes during pregnancy in multiple sclerosis. The method was immunoSEQ multiplex PCR; TCRdb's version includes in-frame clones alone and lacks a portion of them. The sample lists 50,000 or so clones, over 90% seen once, with around 0.25% in the top ten. Material: CD4+ T cells from peripheral blood mononuclear cells, obtained in the second trimester of pregnancy. These receptors all come from a female donor with multiple sclerosis, enrolled in a pregnancy study. Both conserved end residues are part of each CDR3. The D gene is left open where the match is weak. Clone sizes are given selectively: once, few, many, or a class where the clone is expanded.

- - TRBJ2-2 TRBV19 CASSISGLDGELFF TGTGCCAGTAGTATTTCGGGTCTAGACGGGGAGCTGTTTTTT
medium-sized - TRBJ1-1 TRBV13 CASSPTGGQASNTEAFF TGTGCCAGCAGCCCCACAGGTGGTCAGGCGTCGAACACTGAAGCTTTCTTT
- - TRBJ2-5 TRBV23-1 CASSQCDRGQETQYF TGCGCCAGCAGTCAATGTGATCGGGGCCAAGAGACCCAGTACTTC
- - TRBJ2-2 TRBV5-1 CASGLGTGSTGELFF TGCGCCAGCGGTCTAGGCACAGGGTCCACCGGGGAGCTGTTTTTT
- - TRBJ1-3 TRBV10-3 CAISGGRARDRGNTIYF TGTGCCATCAGTGGGGGGCGGGCTCGTGATCGAGGAAACACCATATATTTT
- - TRBJ1-6 TRBV10-3 CAISGSDNSPLHF TGTGCCATCAGTGGGAGCGATAATTCACCCCTCCACTTT
- - TRBJ2-7 TRBV11-2 CASSLAAGSYEQYF TGTGCCAGCAGCTTAGCAGCGGGCTCCTACGAGCAGTACTTC
- - TRBJ1-4 TRBV27 CASSLEQRNEKLFF TGTGCCAGCAGTTTAGAGCAGCGTAATGAAAAACTGTTTTTT
- - TRBJ2-6 TRBV5-1 CASSSDRTGANVLTF TGCGCCAGCAGCTCAGACAGAACTGGGGCCAACGTCCTGACTTTC
- TRBD1 TRBJ1-2 TRBV6-1 CASSPDRGGYTF TGTGCCAGCAGTCCCGACAGGGGAGGCTACACCTTC
- - TRBJ2-2 TRBV5-1 CASSLGVVNTGELFF TGCGCCAGCAGCCTGGGAGTAGTAAACACCGGGGAGCTGTTTTTT
- TRBD2 TRBJ2-7 TRBV11-2 CASSSSGGGFSYEQYF TGTGCCAGCAGCTCTAGCGGGGGGGGCTTCTCCTACGAGCAGTACTTC
- TRBD1 TRBJ1-2 TRBV5-1 CASSLGQGSGYTF TGCGCCAGCAGCCTGGGACAGGGAAGCGGCTACACCTTC
- - TRBJ1-1 TRBV7-9 CASKNWEGTEAFF TGTGCCAGCAAGAATTGGGAGGGAACTGAAGCTTTCTTT
- - TRBJ2-7 TRBV9 CASSVADQGYEQYF TGTGCCAGCAGCGTAGCGGACCAGGGCTACGAGCAGTACTTC
- - TRBJ1-1 TRBV19 CASSKGGGRFDVNTEAFF TGTGCCAGTAGTAAGGGAGGGGGGCGGTTTGACGTGAACACTGAAGCTTTCTTT
- TRBD2 TRBJ2-7 TRBV19 CASSREGTLPYEQYF TGTGCCAGTAGTAGGGAGGGGACTCTTCCCTACGAGCAGTACTTC
- TRBD1 TRBJ1-4 TRBV6-5 CASSWTGGREKLFF TGTGCCAGCAGCTGGACAGGGGGTCGGGAAAAACTGTTTTTT
- TRBD2 TRBJ2-2 TRBV5-1 CASSFGSGGAVTGELFF TGCGCCAGCAGCTTTGGTAGCGGGGGGGCCGTCACCGGGGAGCTGTTTTTT
- - TRBJ2-1 TRBV7-3 CASSSQIPGEQFF TGTGCCAGCAGCTCACAGATCCCAGGGGAGCAGTTCTTC
few - TRBJ1-2 TRBV9 CASSPYGSAGYTF TGTGCCAGCAGCCCTTACGGGTCAGCAGGCTACACCTTC
- - TRBJ1-4 TRBV7-2 CASSFLTGMANEKLFF TGTGCCAGCAGCTTTCTTACAGGGATGGCGAATGAAAAACTGTTTTTT
- - TRBJ1-2 TRBV7-2 CASSFSQLLRGGYTF TGTGCCAGCAGCTTCTCTCAGTTATTACGGGGTGGCTACACCTTC
- - TRBJ2-5 TRBV7-7 CASSLQTHAGAQYF TGTGCTAGCAGCTTGCAGACCCACGCTGGAGCCCAGTACTTC
- TRBD1 TRBJ2-6 TRBV27 CASSLQGAGSGANVLTF TGTGCCAGCAGTTTACAGGGGGCCGGCTCTGGGGCCAACGTCCTGACTTTC
- TRBD1 TRBJ1-5 TRBV7-8 CASSTGTGWVQPQHF TGTGCCAGCAGCACAGGGACAGGGTGGGTTCAGCCCCAGCATTTT
- TRBD2 TRBJ2-3 TRBV4-1 CASSQRTSGGLSTDTQYF TGCGCCAGCAGCCAGAGGACTAGCGGGGGCCTAAGCACAGATACGCAGTATTTT
- TRBD1 TRBJ1-5 TRBV5-8 CASSESPGQSLPQHF TGTGCCAGCAGCGAAAGTCCGGGACAGTCCCTTCCCCAGCATTTT
- - TRBJ2-7 TRBV7-9 CASSFLAETYEQYF TGTGCCAGCAGCTTCTTAGCGGAGACCTACGAGCAGTACTTC
- - TRBJ2-3 TRBV5-1 CASKRPGTTTDTQYF TGCGCCAGCAAGCGACCGGGTACCACCACAGATACGCAGTATTTT
- TRBD1 TRBJ2-2 TRBV27 CASSLAPGTGIGELFF TGTGCCAGCAGTTTAGCTCCCGGGACAGGCATCGGGGAGCTGTTTTTT
- - TRBJ1-4 TRBV27 CASSFQGPTEKLFF TGTGCCAGCAGTTTTCAGGGGCCCACTGAAAAACTGTTTTTT
- - TRBJ1-4 TRBV7-2 CASSIEGGNNEKLFF TGTGCCAGCAGCATAGAGGGGGGGAATAATGAAAAACTGTTTTTT
few - TRBJ1-1 TRBV7-9 CASQGKREAFF TGTGCCAGCCAGGGCAAACGGGAAGCTTTCTTT
- - TRBJ2-7 TRBV5-1 CASAQQGSYEQYF TGCGCCAGCGCCCAACAGGGCTCCTACGAGCAGTACTTC
- - TRBJ2-2 TRBV6-6 CASSKQSGNTGELFF TGTGCCAGCAGTAAACAAAGTGGGAACACCGGGGAGCTGTTTTTT
- TRBD1 TRBJ2-1 TRBV2 CASKTGGYEQFF TGTGCCAGCAAGACAGGGGGCTATGAGCAGTTCTTC
- TRBD1 TRBJ1-2 TRBV30 CAWSEGAYGYTF TGTGCCTGGAGTGAGGGGGCCTATGGCTACACCTTC
- - TRBJ2-2 TRBV11-2 CASSLRRESGELFF TGTGCCAGCAGCTTACGTCGGGAGTCCGGGGAGCTGTTTTTT
- TRBD1 TRBJ1-2 TRBV10-1 CASSEFTFPRGPKQGYTF TGCGCCAGCAGTGAGTTCACTTTCCCCAGGGGGCCAAAGCAAGGCTACACCTTC
- TRBD2 TRBJ2-5 TRBV19 CASSRGGKETQYF TGTGCCAGTAGTAGGGGGGGGAAAGAGACCCAGTACTTC
- TRBD1 TRBJ2-5 TRBV2 CASSRGQIQETQYF TGTGCCAGCAGTAGGGGACAGATCCAAGAGACCCAGTACTTC
- - TRBJ2-1 TRBV11-2 CASSLSGMEQFF TGTGCCAGCAGCTTATCGGGGATGGAGCAGTTCTTC
- TRBD1 TRBJ2-4 TRBV6-6 CASSYPQDRFEDIQYF TGTGCCAGCAGTTACCCTCAGGACAGGTTTGAAGACATTCAGTACTTC
- - TRBJ1-1 TRBV4-1 CASSQARTKGVSEAFF TGCGCCAGCAGCCAAGCCCGAACTAAGGGAGTAAGTGAAGCTTTCTTT
- - TRBJ1-2 TRBV5-6 CASSLATGNYGYTF TGTGCCAGCAGCTTGGCTACGGGGAACTATGGCTACACCTTC
- - TRBJ1-4 TRBV7-7 CASSLVPRENEKLFF TGTGCTAGCAGCTTAGTCCCCAGGGAAAATGAAAAACTGTTTTTT
- - TRBJ2-3 TRBV6-1 CASTVISTDTQYF TGTGCCAGTACGGTGATCTCCACAGATACGCAGTATTTT
- - TRBJ1-2 TRBV10-1 CASSGDRGFTF TGCGCCAGCAGTGGAGACCGGGGGTTCACCTTC
- - TRBJ2-1 TRBV4-2 CASSQFEVDWGLSSYNEQFF TGTGCCAGCAGCCAATTCGAGGTCGATTGGGGACTCAGCTCCTACAATGAGCAGTTCTTC
- - TRBJ2-7 TRBV2 CASRLLLGHEQYF TGTGCCAGCAGACTCCTCCTAGGCCACGAGCAGTACTTC
- - TRBJ1-3 TRBV5-1 CASTLQGIIAGNTIYF TGCGCCAGCACCCTACAGGGTATCATCGCTGGAAACACCATATATTTT
- TRBD1 TRBJ2-7 TRBV7-6 CASSSDRGPYEQYF TGTGCCAGCAGCTCCGACAGGGGACCCTACGAGCAGTACTTC
- - TRBJ2-7 TRBV28 CASRTALTYEQYF TGTGCCAGCCGGACAGCCCTTACCTACGAGCAGTACTTC
- - TRBJ2-2 TRBV10-3 CATAAQGDVPTGELFF TGTGCCACCGCAGCACAGGGAGATGTGCCCACCGGGGAGCTGTTTTTT
- TRBD2 TRBJ2-7 TRBV6-5 CASSYSTWTSRDEQYF TGTGCCAGCAGTTACTCGACTTGGACTAGCCGCGACGAGCAGTACTTC
- TRBD1 TRBJ2-5 TRBV7-9 CASSLGTDETQYF TGTGCCAGCAGCTTGGGGACAGACGAGACCCAGTACTTC